Listed here is a single TCR beta chain. Its specificity is unknown. As the sequencing template, cDNA was produced by extracting RNA and reverse transcribing it. The data were produced by immunoSEQ multiplex PCR, yet TCRdb's version contains in-frame clones alone and is incomplete. The sample yields some 120,000 clones, less than 50% seen once. The data were obtained in a study of CD8+ T cells in alopecia areata. Findings and caveats of the study: Lesional tissue from the scalp (especially in alopecia totalis/universalis) showed higher clonality than normal scalp.

Peripheral blood samples and lesional scalp punch biopsies were obtained from alopecia areata patients. This sequence originates from a human donor with alopecia areata. Sequencing was done on a sample of NKG2D-low CD8+ T cells sorted from blood.

CDR3 region: CASVRAGLYQETQYF. The CDR3 coding sequence is TGTGCCAGCGTTAGGGCGGGCCTGTACCAAGAGACCCAGTACTTC. The chain combines TRBV2 with TRBJ2-5; tentatively, D is TRBD2 (5 bases). V lost 8 bases and J 0 bases, leaving 16 bases between the germline ends. The germline V gene has CDR1 SNHLY and CDR2 FYNNEI. The CDR3 consists of 15 residues.